This T cell receptor beta chain stems from a study of blood T cell repertoires in COVID-19. Study-level information: The United States, Italy and Spain were the sources of the acute and convalescent COVID-19 samples. Sources were T cells, B-cell-depleted T cells, or PBMCs; the material itself was cDNA or gDNA.

Per the study methods: For nucleated cells, counts were estimated from reference gene primer amplification. Clones were sequenced by immunoSEQ multiplex PCR, and TCRdb holds only the in-frame ones, with some missing. That table supplies the V and J calls and clone size; D and trimming were determined from the DNA. The sample comprises 200,000 to 300,000 clones, 75% to 95% of which are singletons, and about 2.5% rests with the top ten. One Seattle source followed patients from active infection through their disease course. The sequence was collected from a young adult with COVID-19, enrolled during active disease. The material sequenced was peripheral blood.

The CDR3: CASTQRGVGQETQYF. The CDR3 DNA reads TGTGCCAGCACCCAACGCGGGGTAGGACAAGAGACCCAGTACTTC. The rearrangement uses TRBV28 and TRBJ2-5, with D maybe TRBD2 (6 bases). The germline gives CDR1 MDHEN, CDR2 SYDVKM. The V end lost 7 bases, the J end lost 2 bases, and 17 bases lay between the germline ends. This CDR3 has 15 residues.